Listed below are T cell receptor beta chains from one sample, sequenced in a study of cytomegalovirus exposure and HLA in healthy donors. Here immunoSEQ multiplex PCR was the method, and the copy in TCRdb shows in-frame clones only, minus some. The table has 120,000 or so clones, 17% seen once; the top ten hold about 3%. Material: PBMCs. The receptor set was obtained from a female donor in good health and CMV-seropositive. CDR3s include the opening cysteine and the closing phenylalanine or tryptophan. D genes are given only for firm matches. Size values are once, few and many counts, or a class for expanded clones, and some rows have none.

d_gene: -
j_gene: TRBJ2-6
abundance: -
v_gene: TRBV5-4
CDR3nt: TGTGCCAGCAGCCAAACTGTCTCTGGGGCCAACGTCCTGACTTTC
CDR3aa: CASSQTVSGANVLTF

d_gene: TRBD2
j_gene: TRBJ2-4
abundance: -
v_gene: TRBV4-3
CDR3nt: TGCGCCAGCAGCCAAGATTTACTAGCGGGAGCCAAAAACATTCAGTACTTC
CDR3aa: CASSQDLLAGAKNIQYF

d_gene: -
j_gene: TRBJ2-2
abundance: few
v_gene: TRBV21-1
CDR3nt: TGTGCCAGCAGCTTCGACAAGAACACCGGGGAGCTGTTTTTT
CDR3aa: CASSFDKNTGELFF

d_gene: -
j_gene: TRBJ1-5
abundance: few
v_gene: TRBV19
CDR3nt: TGTGCCAGTAGTATCCGGGAAGAAGGTCAGCCCCAGCATTTT
CDR3aa: CASSIREEGQPQHF

d_gene: -
j_gene: TRBJ1-3
abundance: few
v_gene: TRBV5-1
CDR3nt: TGCGCCAGCAGCTTGGGAGCCGGAAACACCATATATTTT
CDR3aa: CASSLGAGNTIYF

d_gene: TRBD1
j_gene: TRBJ1-5
abundance: few
v_gene: TRBV10-3
CDR3nt: TGTGCCATCAGTGAGACAGGGGGTGTAGGTCAGCCCCAGCATTTT
CDR3aa: CAISETGGVGQPQHF

d_gene: TRBD1
j_gene: TRBJ1-2
abundance: few
v_gene: TRBV5-8
CDR3nt: TGTGCCAGCAGCTCGGACAGGGGGGTCGGCTACACCTTC
CDR3aa: CASSSDRGVGYTF

d_gene: -
j_gene: TRBJ2-1
abundance: few
v_gene: TRBV29-1
CDR3nt: TGCAGCGTTGACCGGGAGCAGTTCTTC
CDR3aa: CSVDREQFF

d_gene: TRBD2
j_gene: TRBJ2-3
abundance: few
v_gene: TRBV5-1
CDR3nt: TGCGCCAGCAGCTTGGTGGCGGGGGGACCAGATACGCAGTATTTT
CDR3aa: CASSLVAGGPDTQYF

d_gene: TRBD2
j_gene: TRBJ2-5
abundance: -
v_gene: TRBV5-1
CDR3nt: TGCGCCAGCAGCCACGGGGGGGGAGTGGGCGAGACCCAGTACTTC
CDR3aa: CASSHGGGVGETQYF

d_gene: TRBD2
j_gene: TRBJ2-7
abundance: -
v_gene: TRBV5-1
CDR3nt: TGCGCCAGCAGCTTGGAACTAGCGGGAGGTTTCGAGCAGTACTTC
CDR3aa: CASSLELAGGFEQYF

d_gene: TRBD2
j_gene: TRBJ2-7
abundance: -
v_gene: TRBV7-8
CDR3nt: TGTGCCAGCAGCTCAACCGGGACTAGCGGGAGAAAACAGTACTTC
CDR3aa: CASSSTGTSGRKQYF

d_gene: TRBD1
j_gene: TRBJ2-7
abundance: -
v_gene: TRBV5-4
CDR3nt: TGTGCCAGCAGCTTGGGCGTCCTCGGGACAGGGGCCTACGAGCAGTACTTC
CDR3aa: CASSLGVLGTGAYEQYF

d_gene: TRBD2
j_gene: TRBJ2-3
abundance: -
v_gene: TRBV6-1
CDR3nt: TGTGCCAGCAGTGCAAGGAATAGCGGGCCTGGGGATACGCAGTATTTT
CDR3aa: CASSARNSGPGDTQYF

d_gene: TRBD1
j_gene: TRBJ2-7
abundance: once
v_gene: TRBV27
CDR3nt: TGTGCCAGCAGTTTCCTACCGGGACAGGGTACCTACGAGCAGTACTTC
CDR3aa: CASSFLPGQGTYEQYF

d_gene: TRBD2
j_gene: TRBJ2-7
abundance: few
v_gene: TRBV28
CDR3nt: TGTGCCAGCAGCCGTTCTAGCGGGGTTGTGTACGAGCAGTACTTC
CDR3aa: CASSRSSGVVYEQYF

d_gene: -
j_gene: TRBJ1-2
abundance: -
v_gene: TRBV7-2
CDR3nt: TGTGCCAGCAGCCGCTCCCCCGGGGGTGGTTATGGCTACACCTTC
CDR3aa: CASSRSPGGGYGYTF

d_gene: -
j_gene: TRBJ2-5
abundance: few
v_gene: TRBV6-5
CDR3nt: TGTGCCAGCAGTTACTCGGGCCCCCCTGAGACCCAGTACTTC
CDR3aa: CASSYSGPPETQYF

d_gene: -
j_gene: TRBJ1-2
abundance: -
v_gene: TRBV6-1
CDR3nt: TGTGCCAGCAGTGAGGGGGGACCTCCCCATGGCTACACCTTC
CDR3aa: CASSEGGPPHGYTF

d_gene: TRBD2
j_gene: TRBJ2-2
abundance: -
v_gene: TRBV5-1
CDR3nt: TGCGCCAGCAGCCAACTAGCGGGAGGTAATGCCGGGGAGCTGTTTTTT
CDR3aa: CASSQLAGGNAGELFF

d_gene: TRBD1
j_gene: TRBJ2-5
abundance: few
v_gene: TRBV5-4
CDR3nt: TGTGCCAGCAGTCGCGACAGGGTGGAGACCCAGTACTTC
CDR3aa: CASSRDRVETQYF

d_gene: -
j_gene: TRBJ1-5
abundance: -
v_gene: TRBV18
CDR3nt: TGTGCCAGCTCACCCCAGGCGAGCCAGTTGCATCCCCAGCATTTT
CDR3aa: CASSPQASQLHPQHF

d_gene: TRBD1
j_gene: TRBJ1-2
abundance: few
v_gene: TRBV4-1
CDR3nt: TGCGCCAGCAGCCAAGATTCGACAGGGGGCCGGGGCTATGGCTACACCTTC
CDR3aa: CASSQDSTGGRGYGYTF

d_gene: -
j_gene: TRBJ2-7
abundance: -
v_gene: TRBV28
CDR3nt: TGTGCCAGCAGTTTAAGGACACATTGGTACTTC
CDR3aa: CASSLRTHWYF

d_gene: -
j_gene: TRBJ2-5
abundance: few
v_gene: TRBV4-1
CDR3nt: TGCGCCAGCAGCCAAGACCCTAACCAAGAGACCCAGTACTTC
CDR3aa: CASSQDPNQETQYF

d_gene: -
j_gene: TRBJ2-7
abundance: -
v_gene: TRBV5-4
CDR3nt: TGTGCCAGCAGCTTGGGGCTCTACGAGCAGTACTTC
CDR3aa: CASSLGLYEQYF

d_gene: -
j_gene: TRBJ2-7
abundance: -
v_gene: TRBV6-5
CDR3nt: TGTGCCAGCAGTTACGAGGCCACCGGCCCCTACGAGCAGTACTTC
CDR3aa: CASSYEATGPYEQYF

d_gene: -
j_gene: TRBJ1-5
abundance: -
v_gene: TRBV29-1
CDR3nt: TGCAGCGTTGTATTGCTTGGCAATAGCAATCAGCCCCAGCATTTT
CDR3aa: CSVVLLGNSNQPQHF

d_gene: TRBD2
j_gene: TRBJ2-1
abundance: few
v_gene: TRBV27
CDR3nt: TGTGCCAGCAGTTTATGGGTAGCGGGAGACTACAATGAGCAGTTCTTC
CDR3aa: CASSLWVAGDYNEQFF

d_gene: TRBD2
j_gene: TRBJ2-5
abundance: few
v_gene: TRBV4-3
CDR3nt: TGCGCCAGCAGCCGGAGACTAGCGGGGGAAGAGACCCAGTACTTC
CDR3aa: CASSRRLAGEETQYF

d_gene: TRBD2
j_gene: TRBJ2-7
abundance: -
v_gene: TRBV4-2
CDR3nt: TGTGCCAGCAGCCAAGATTTGGCTAGCGGGAGCTACGAGCAGTACTTC
CDR3aa: CASSQDLASGSYEQYF

d_gene: -
j_gene: TRBJ2-3
abundance: -
v_gene: TRBV5-4
CDR3nt: TGTGCCAGCAGCTTGGGTGGTAGAGGCACAGATACGCAGTATTTT
CDR3aa: CASSLGGRGTDTQYF

d_gene: -
j_gene: TRBJ1-5
abundance: few
v_gene: TRBV7-2
CDR3nt: TGTGCCAGCAGCTTAGGACAGGCTCTTAATCAGCCCCAGCATTTT
CDR3aa: CASSLGQALNQPQHF

d_gene: TRBD1
j_gene: TRBJ2-5
abundance: -
v_gene: TRBV28
CDR3nt: TGTGCCAGCAGTTACTATGGACAGGGGGTTGGGGAGACCCAGTACTTC
CDR3aa: CASSYYGQGVGETQYF

d_gene: TRBD2
j_gene: TRBJ2-1
abundance: -
v_gene: TRBV30
CDR3nt: TGTGCCTGCGAGGGTTGGTGGACTAGCGGGGAATCCTACAATGAGCAGTTCTTC
CDR3aa: CACEGWWTSGESYNEQFF

d_gene: TRBD2
j_gene: TRBJ2-2
abundance: few
v_gene: TRBV19
CDR3nt: TGTGCCAGTAGACCCCCCGGGAGGGGGAACACCGGGGAGCTGTTTTTT
CDR3aa: CASRPPGRGNTGELFF

d_gene: -
j_gene: TRBJ2-7
abundance: few
v_gene: TRBV5-1
CDR3nt: TGCGCCAGCAGCTTTCAGGCGGGCGAGCAGTACTTC
CDR3aa: CASSFQAGEQYF

d_gene: -
j_gene: TRBJ1-1
abundance: few
v_gene: TRBV27
CDR3nt: TGTGCCAGCAGTTTATGGGGGGGGTACGGGTACACTGAAGCTTTCTTT
CDR3aa: CASSLWGGYGYTEAFF

d_gene: TRBD1
j_gene: TRBJ1-4
abundance: few
v_gene: TRBV29-1
CDR3nt: TGCAGCGGGAAATCGGACAGGTACAATGAAAAACTGTTTTTT
CDR3aa: CSGKSDRYNEKLFF

d_gene: TRBD2
j_gene: TRBJ2-7
abundance: few
v_gene: TRBV5-5
CDR3nt: TGTGCCAGCAGCTTGGTTCCCTCAGCGGGGGAGCAGTACTTC
CDR3aa: CASSLVPSAGEQYF

d_gene: TRBD2
j_gene: TRBJ2-3
abundance: few
v_gene: TRBV4-3
CDR3nt: TGCGCCAGCAGCCAAGAGGTTAGCGGGAATCAAGATACGCAGTATTTT
CDR3aa: CASSQEVSGNQDTQYF

d_gene: TRBD2
j_gene: TRBJ2-5
abundance: -
v_gene: TRBV6-6
CDR3nt: TGTGCCAGCAGTTACGGGGTCGGGGGGGGCGGAGAGACCCAGTACTTC
CDR3aa: CASSYGVGGGGETQYF

d_gene: -
j_gene: TRBJ1-1
abundance: few
v_gene: TRBV2
CDR3nt: TGTGCCAGCAGCCCCGAGCGCGGGACTGAAGCTTTCTTT
CDR3aa: CASSPERGTEAFF

d_gene: -
j_gene: TRBJ1-5
abundance: -
v_gene: TRBV7-3
CDR3nt: TGTGCCAGCAGCCTCCAGACAGTTAGCAATCAGCCCCAGCATTTT
CDR3aa: CASSLQTVSNQPQHF

d_gene: -
j_gene: TRBJ1-5
abundance: few
v_gene: TRBV28
CDR3nt: TGTGCCAGCAGTTTGGAGCTTTCGGGGAATCAGCCCCAGCATTTT
CDR3aa: CASSLELSGNQPQHF

d_gene: -
j_gene: TRBJ1-2
abundance: few
v_gene: TRBV9
CDR3nt: TGTGCCAGCAGCGTAGAGGTCAGGGGAGTTGATGGCTACACCTTC
CDR3aa: CASSVEVRGVDGYTF

d_gene: -
j_gene: TRBJ2-5
abundance: -
v_gene: TRBV4-2
CDR3nt: TGTGCCAGCAGCCAAGGGGATTCAGCTAGCTTAGAGACCCAGTACTTC
CDR3aa: CASSQGDSASLETQYF

d_gene: TRBD1
j_gene: TRBJ1-4
abundance: -
v_gene: TRBV19
CDR3nt: TGTGCCAGTAGTCCGCGGGACAGTCGGAGTGAAAAACTGTTTTTT
CDR3aa: CASSPRDSRSEKLFF

d_gene: -
j_gene: TRBJ2-5
abundance: -
v_gene: TRBV9
CDR3nt: TGTGCCAGCAGCGTAGAAGGGGCACAAGAGACCCAGTACTTC
CDR3aa: CASSVEGAQETQYF

d_gene: -
j_gene: TRBJ1-3
abundance: few
v_gene: TRBV5-1
CDR3nt: TGCGCCAGCAGCTTGGAATGGGGGGAGCCAAACACCATATATTTT
CDR3aa: CASSLEWGEPNTIYF

d_gene: -
j_gene: TRBJ2-3
abundance: -
v_gene: TRBV18
CDR3nt: TGTGCCAGCTCACCACAGGGGACAACTGGAGATACGCAGTATTTT
CDR3aa: CASSPQGTTGDTQYF

d_gene: -
j_gene: TRBJ2-5
abundance: -
v_gene: TRBV27
CDR3nt: TGTGCCAGCAGTCATAGGGACGGACAGCAAGAGACCCAGTACTTC
CDR3aa: CASSHRDGQQETQYF

d_gene: -
j_gene: TRBJ1-2
abundance: few
v_gene: TRBV30
CDR3nt: TGTGCCTGGAGCCGACCAGGATTGGGCAACACCTTC
CDR3aa: CAWSRPGLGNTF

d_gene: TRBD1
j_gene: TRBJ2-3
abundance: few
v_gene: TRBV5-6
CDR3nt: TGTGCCAGCAGCTTGTGGGCAGACAGGGGCCTAGCGTTGGCAGATACGCAGTATTTT
CDR3aa: CASSLWADRGLALADTQYF

d_gene: -
j_gene: TRBJ1-2
abundance: few
v_gene: TRBV5-6
CDR3nt: TGTGCCAGCAGCTTGCGACTCTATGGCTACACCTTC
CDR3aa: CASSLRLYGYTF

d_gene: -
j_gene: TRBJ2-7
abundance: few
v_gene: TRBV2
CDR3nt: TGTGCCAGCAGCGAGAGGTACGAGCAGTACTTC
CDR3aa: CASSERYEQYF

d_gene: -
j_gene: TRBJ1-2
abundance: few
v_gene: TRBV28
CDR3nt: TGTGCCAGCAGTTTCCCCGGCGTCAGGCTCTATGGCTACACCTTC
CDR3aa: CASSFPGVRLYGYTF

d_gene: TRBD1
j_gene: TRBJ2-7
abundance: few
v_gene: TRBV7-8
CDR3nt: TGTGCCAGCAGCCTCACCAGGGGGGAGCAGTACTTC
CDR3aa: CASSLTRGEQYF

d_gene: TRBD1
j_gene: TRBJ1-2
abundance: few
v_gene: TRBV7-9
CDR3nt: TGTGCCAGCAGCTTAGCGTTCCCAGGACAGGGTAGGGGATATGGCTACACCTTC
CDR3aa: CASSLAFPGQGRGYGYTF